These 26 T cell receptor beta chains were sequenced from one sample in a study of cytomegalovirus exposure and HLA in healthy donors (dated by TCRdb to about 2017). The library was prepared using the immunoSEQ multiplex PCR assay. For the multiplex PCR, a mixture combining 60 forward primers for TCR Vbeta segments and 13 reverse primers for TCR Jbeta segments was used. This immuneACCESS table, as held by TCRdb, lists in-frame sequences with V and J called but not all clones. Of the missing ones, under half trace to an unresolved V gene in checked studies; the others have no known cause. Within this sample are roughly 52,000 clones, with about 84% of them counted one time only. Of the sample, around 1.5% falls within the top ten clones. Sequencing input: PBMCs. The receptors were sampled from a female donor in good health and CMV-seronegative.

This clone appeared a single time. The V and J genes are TRBV6-1 and TRBJ2-1; TRBD1 agrees at 9 bases. The length of the CDR3 is 16 residues. Germline V gene data show CDR1 as MNHNS and CDR2 as SASEGT. Trimming cost V 4 bases and J 7 bases; bases outside gene matches: 11. The CDR3 bases are TGTGCCAGCAGTGGTCTCCGGGACAGGGTTCGGAATGAGCAGTTCTTC. It translates to CASSGLRDRVRNEQFF.

This clone was counted a few times. The rearrangement joins TRBV4-1 to TRBJ1-4, with D hard to call. The V gene lost 0 bases and the J gene lost 1 base, with 6 bases spanning the gap. CDR3 length equals 15 residues. The germline gives CDR1 MGHRA, CDR2 YSYEKL. In DNA form, the CDR3 reads TGCGCCAGCAGCCAAGAGCCGGGAACTAATGAAAAACTGTTTTTT. This gives the protein CASSQEPGTNEKLFF.

This clone was recorded only once. The chain is built from TRBV7-2 and TRBJ2-5; D not resolved. The better agreement between TRBJ2-7 and the DNA end casts doubt on the J call. Germline CDR1 and CDR2: SGHTA and FQGNSA. The CDR3 is 12 residues long. The CDR3 DNA is TGTGCCAGCAGCTTAGCTCCCCCCGAGCAGTACTTC. It specifies CASSLAPPEQYF.

The chain is built from TRBV4-1 and TRBJ1-1, with D possibly TRBD1 on 6 matching bases. Trimming shortened V by 4 bases and J by 1 base, and 13 bases separated the two germline ends. Germline V gene sequence: CDR1 MGHRA, CDR2 YSYEKL. The CDR3 is 15 residues long. The CDR3 is CASSPAGAKNTEAFF. DNA of the CDR3: TGCGCCAGCAGCCCCGCAGGGGCGAAGAACACTGAAGCTTTCTTT.

The chain combines TRBV25-1 with TRBJ2-5; D unresolved. This CDR3 has 16 residues. The germline V gene encodes CDR1 MGHDK and CDR2 SYGVNS. Trimming pared 2 bases from V and 6 bases from J, leaving 19 bases between. The CDR3 loop reads CASSEGQPPNWKTQYF. CDR3 sequence (DNA): TGTGCCAGCAGTGAAGGGCAGCCTCCTAACTGGAAGACCCAGTACTTC. The variable domain in full, with the rest retrieved from reference TRBV25-1 and TRBJ2-5, is EADIYQTPRYLVIGTGKKITLECSQTMGHDKMYWYQQDPGMELHLIHYSYGVNSTEKGDLSSESTVSRIRTEHFPLTLESARPSHTSQYLCASSEGQPPNWKTQYFGPGTRLLVL.

About this clone: Germline is not matched at one junction end, which may reflect a read error. J is TRBJ1-1 and V is TRBV7-9; D is unclear. Germline lookup yields CDR1 SEHNR and CDR2 FQNEAQ (reference sequence). The CDR3 loop spans 12 amino acids. The CDR3: CSSSLIATEAFF. DNA of the CDR3: TGTTCCAGCAGCTTAATTGCGACAGAAGCTTTCTTT.

The chain carries TRBV19 and TRBJ1-1; maybe TRBD1 (6 bases). Germline-derived CDR1 and CDR2 are LNHDA and SQIVND (reference sequence). Trimming took 5 bases from V and 10 from J, leaving 26 bases between them. The CDR3 runs to 16 residues. CDR3 sequence reads: CASSESRGSAGVGAFF. CDR3 DNA: TGTGCCAGTAGTGAGTCTAGGGGGTCTGCGGGTGTCGGAGCTTTCTTT.

This chain's CDR3 is CASSPGDTEAFF. CDR3 DNA sequence: TGTGCCAGCAGCCCAGGGGACACTGAAGCTTTCTTT. The chain combines TRBV9 with TRBJ1-1; perhaps TRBD1 as D (6 bases). Trimming removed 4 bases at V and 3 bases at J, with 7 bases between. This CDR3 is built from 12 residues. Germline CDR1 reads SGDLS; CDR2 reads YYNGEE.

The V call is TRBV4-1, the J call TRBJ1-5; D is uncertain. V shed 1 base and J shed 0 bases, with 13 bases lying between them. The CDR3 totals 17 residues. Germline V gives CDR1 MGHRA, CDR2 YSYEKL. For the CDR3, the DNA is TGCGCCAGCAGCCAAGCCCCAACGGGGATTAGCAATCAGCCCCAGCATTTT. It specifies CASSQAPTGISNQPQHF.

The chain joins TRBV6-1 to TRBJ1-5, with 7 nucleotides matching TRBD1. V trimming: 4 bases; J trimming: 3 bases; junction bases outside the gene matches: 6. Germline V gene lookup returns CDR1 MNHNS and CDR2 SASEGT. The CDR3 contains 15 residues. CDR3 sequence (DNA): TGTGCCAGCAGTGGGGGACAGAGCTTCAATCAGCCCCAGCATTTT. Protein sequence: CASSGGQSFNQPQHF.

J is TRBJ1-1 and V is TRBV7-9; the D is unclear. The V gene lost 3 bases and the J gene lost 1 base, with 6 bases spanning the gap. The germline CDR1 and CDR2 sequences are SEHNR and FQNEAQ (reference sequence). The CDR3 spans 13 residues. In DNA form, the CDR3 reads TGTGCCAGCAGCTTTCCCGGGAACACTGAAGCTTTCTTT. It encodes CASSFPGNTEAFF.

V usage is TRBV27 and J usage is TRBJ1-5; D uncertain. Germline lookup yields CDR1 MNHEY and CDR2 SMNVEV (reference sequence). The CDR3 loop spans 15 amino acids. The V gene lost 8 bases and the J gene lost 1 base, with 15 bases spanning the gap. For the CDR3, the DNA is TGTGCCAGCTCGAAACAAGGAGGAAGCAATCAGCCCCAGCATTTT. Its translation is CASSKQGGSNQPQHF.

This clone has a handful of counts. The sample carries other DNA sequences with the same CDR3. The rearrangement uses TRBV5-1 and TRBJ1-1; the D gene is possibly TRBD1 (6 bases). Per the germline V gene, CDR1 is SGHRS and CDR2 is YFSETQ. Trimming removed 2 bases from V and 1 base from J, with 9 bases in between. The CDR3 totals 14 residues. CDR3 amino acids: CASSLARGNTEAFF. CDR3 nucleotide sequence: TGCGCCAGCAGCTTAGCCAGGGGGAACACTGAAGCTTTCTTT.

The rearrangement joins TRBV2 to TRBJ1-2; tentatively, D is TRBD1 (5 bases). V was cut by 7 bases and J by 7 bases, with 16 bases left in between. Per the germline V gene, CDR1 is SNHLY and CDR2 is FYNNEI. The CDR3 loop spans 13 amino acids. CDR3 DNA sequence: TGTGCCAGCACCACGGGTCAGGGTGGTGGCTACACCTTC. Translating it yields CASTTGQGGGYTF.

This CDR3 reads CASSLDGGFSYNEQFF. The CDR3 DNA reads as TGTGCCAGCAGCTTGGATGGCGGGTTTTCCTACAATGAGCAGTTCTTC. The rearrangement joins TRBV5-6 to TRBJ2-1, with D tentatively TRBD2 (5 bases). Germline CDR1 reads SGHDT; CDR2 reads YYEEEE. Trimming left V 0 bases short and J 1 base short, with 11 bases between. This CDR3 contains 16 residues. The full variable domain, its missing parts supplied by reference TRBV5-6 and TRBJ2-1, is DAGVTQSPTHLIKTRGQQVTLRCSPKSGHDTVSWYQQALGQGPQFIFQYYEEEERQRGNFPDRFSGHQFPNYSSELNVNALLLGDSALYLCASSLDGGFSYNEQFFGPGTRLTVL.

This clone was detected only once. CDR3 DNA: TGTGCCAGCAGTGGCTCAGGGTTAGGGGGTCAGCCCCAGCATTTT. Residues: CASSGSGLGGQPQHF. This rearrangement joins TRBV6-1 to TRBJ1-5; tentative D call: TRBD1 (6 bases). Looked up from germline, CDR1 is MNHNS and CDR2 is SASEGT. V was pared by 4 bases and J by 6 bases, with 16 bases between. This CDR3 region has 15 residues.

V and J are TRBV2 and TRBJ2-1; maybe TRBD2 (5 bases). Per the germline V gene, CDR1 is SNHLY and CDR2 is FYNNEI. CDR3 length: 16 amino acids. Trimming took 3 bases from V and 0 from J, leaving 12 bases between them. CDR3 DNA: TGTGCCAGCAGTGAGAGGCTAGCCTACTCCTACAATGAGCAGTTCTTC. It codes for CASSERLAYSYNEQFF.

V usage is TRBV29-1 and J usage is TRBJ2-5, with D tentatively TRBD1 (6 bases). Germline lookup yields CDR1 SQVTM and CDR2 ANQGSEA. This CDR3 is 14 amino acids long. The V and J ends lost 0 bases and 5 bases respectively, with 13 bases between them. Here the CDR3 DNA reads TGCAGCGTTGAAGATTTAGGGGGAAGGGAGACCCAGTACTTC. Its translation: CSVEDLGGRETQYF.

The CDR3: CASSLQGAGQNQPQHF. The DNA for the CDR3 is TGTGCCAGCTCACTACAGGGGGCCGGACAAAATCAGCCCCAGCATTTT. The genes are TRBV18 and TRBJ1-5; 9 bases are shared with TRBD1. The V and J ends lost 4 bases and 4 bases, in that order; junction bases with no gene match: 8. Germline CDR1 and CDR2: KGHSH and LQKENI. This CDR3 comprises 16 residues.

This chain connects TRBV18 to TRBJ1-2; D perhaps matches TRBD1 (5 bases). CDR1 is KGHSH, CDR2 LQKENI, per germline. Trimming stripped 4 bases from V and 7 bases from J, with 13 bases between. The CDR3 runs to 13 residues. The DNA for the CDR3 is TGTGCCAGCTCACGATCGCAGGGAGGTGGCTACACCTTC. Translation: CASSRSQGGGYTF.

The gene calls are TRBV18 and TRBJ2-1; 11 bases fit TRBD2. Looked up from germline, CDR1 is KGHSH and CDR2 is LQKENI. V trimming: 5 bases; J trimming: 4 bases; junction bases outside the gene matches: 13. The CDR3 spans 18 residues. CDR3 residues: CASSSVAGGPSWYNEQFF. CDR3 sequence (DNA): TGTGCCAGCTCATCAGTAGCGGGGGGGCCGTCTTGGTACAATGAGCAGTTCTTC.

The chain joins TRBV7-6 to TRBJ1-1; D is unclear. CDR3 length: 14 amino acids. Germline V gene sequence: CDR1 SGHVS, CDR2 FNYEAQ. V was pared by 0 bases and J by 3 bases, with 8 bases between. CDR3: CASSLAPGDTEAFF. As DNA, the CDR3 is TGTGCCAGCAGCTTAGCCCCCGGGGACACTGAAGCTTTCTTT.

This rearrangement joins TRBV30 to TRBJ1-5, with unresolved D. The V end was cut by 2 bases, the J end by 0 bases, with 14 bases between. Germline assignment: CDR1 GTSNPN and CDR2 SVGIG (reference sequence). The CDR3 totals 16 residues. The DNA for the CDR3 is TGTGCCTGGAGTCCCCGTACGGGAAATAGCAATCAGCCCCAGCATTTT. Translating it yields CAWSPRTGNSNQPQHF.

The chain has TRBV5-1 and TRBJ2-6, with TRBD1 matching 10 bases. Losses at the gene ends were 0 bases for V and 2 bases for J; bases not matched to a gene: 2. The CDR3 is made up of 17 amino acids. Germline V gene lookup returns CDR1 SGHRS and CDR2 YFSETQ. CDR3 protein: CASSLGQGATGANVLTF. DNA for the CDR3: TGCGCCAGCAGCTTGGGACAGGGGGCTACTGGGGCCAACGTCCTGACTTTC.

V usage is TRBV4-3 and J usage is TRBJ2-7; TRBD1 matches 8 bases. The CDR3 extends over 15 amino acids. Per the germline V gene, CDR1 is LGHNA and CDR2 is YSLEER. V lost 3 bases and J lost 1; bases outside the gene matches: 5. CDR3 nucleotides: TGCGCCAGCAGCCACCGACAGGGGATATCCTACGAGCAGTACTTC. It encodes CASSHRQGISYEQYF.

The chain has TRBV9 and TRBJ1-2; TRBD1 aligns across 10 bases. The trim removed 3 bases at V and 3 bases at J, leaving 8 bases unmatched. CDR1 is SGDLS, CDR2 YYNGEE, per germline. The CDR3 covers 16 residues. The CDR3 reads CASSAPLGTGDYGYTF. The CDR3 DNA reads TGTGCCAGCAGCGCCCCCCTTGGGACAGGGGACTATGGCTACACCTTC.